The 4 T cell receptor beta chains below were found in one sample sequenced in a study of blood T cell repertoires in COVID-19. The data were produced by immunoSEQ multiplex PCR, yet TCRdb's version contains in-frame clones alone and is incomplete. The profile shows approximately 96,000 clones, about 88% of them singletons. The material sequenced was peripheral blood. These receptors were taken from a woman of 80 years or more with acute or convalescent COVID-19.

The V call is TRBV20-1, the J call TRBJ2-5; D may be TRBD2 (6 bases). Between the trimmed V and J ends, which lost 5 bases and 5 bases, there was a span of 9 bases. Per germline, CDR1 DFQATT and CDR2 SNEGSKA (reference sequence). CDR3 size: 11 residues. CDR3 nucleotide sequence: TGCAGTGCTCTTCGGGGGGAGACCCAGTACTTC. It codes for CSALRGETQYF.

The chain joins TRBV6-1 to TRBJ1-5, with D hard to call. V shed 2 bases and J shed 7 bases, with 9 bases lying between them. Per germline, CDR1 MNHNS and CDR2 SASEGT. This CDR3 is built from 13 residues. CDR3 loop: CASSERVTQPQHF. The DNA of the CDR3 is TGTGCCAGCAGTGAACGGGTTACCCAGCCCCAGCATTTT.

The genes are TRBV27 and TRBJ1-1; the D gene is possibly TRBD1 (5 bases). Germline loops: CDR1 MNHEY, CDR2 SMNVEV (reference sequence). The CDR3 spans 16 residues. V dropped 1 base and J dropped 7 bases, with 19 bases sitting between them. The chain's CDR3 is CASSLFGGAKVDEAFF. CDR3 in DNA: TGTGCCAGCAGTTTATTTGGAGGGGCAAAGGTAGATGAAGCTTTCTTT.

This chain links TRBV5-6 with TRBJ2-5; tentatively, D is TRBD2 (6 bases). The CDR3 consists of 14 residues. The germline gives CDR1 SGHDT, CDR2 YYEEEE. Trimming pared 7 bases from V and 4 bases from J, leaving 17 bases between. CDR3 DNA sequence: TGTGCCAGCGCCGACCTTAGGGGAGGAGAGACCCAGTACTTC. Its protein product is CASADLRGGETQYF.